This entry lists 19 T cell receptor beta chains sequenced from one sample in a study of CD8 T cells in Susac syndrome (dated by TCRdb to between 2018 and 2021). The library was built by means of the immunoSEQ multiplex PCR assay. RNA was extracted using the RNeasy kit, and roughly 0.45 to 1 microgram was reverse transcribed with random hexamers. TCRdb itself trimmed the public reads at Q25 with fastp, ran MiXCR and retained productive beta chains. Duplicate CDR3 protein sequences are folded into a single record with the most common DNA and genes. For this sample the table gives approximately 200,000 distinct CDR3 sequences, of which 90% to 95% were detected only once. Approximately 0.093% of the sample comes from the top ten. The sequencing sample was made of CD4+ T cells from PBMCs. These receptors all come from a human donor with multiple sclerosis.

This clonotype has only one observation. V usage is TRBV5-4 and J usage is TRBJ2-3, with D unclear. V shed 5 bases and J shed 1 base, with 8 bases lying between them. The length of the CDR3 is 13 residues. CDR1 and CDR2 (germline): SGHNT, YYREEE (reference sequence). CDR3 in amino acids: CASRSLGTDTQYF. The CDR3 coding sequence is TGTGCCAGCAGGAGTTTGGGCACAGATACGCAGTATTTT.

The CDR3 bases are TGCAGTGCTTCGGGGGGGGGCCGATACAATGAGCAGTTCTTC. It codes for CSASGGGRYNEQFF. The chain uses TRBV20-1 and TRBJ2-1; TRBD2 agrees at 8 bases. This CDR3 spans 14 amino acids. J gave up 4 bases and V 5 bases, and 7 bases lay outside the gene matches. Germline values: CDR1 DFQATT, CDR2 SNEGSKA (reference sequence).

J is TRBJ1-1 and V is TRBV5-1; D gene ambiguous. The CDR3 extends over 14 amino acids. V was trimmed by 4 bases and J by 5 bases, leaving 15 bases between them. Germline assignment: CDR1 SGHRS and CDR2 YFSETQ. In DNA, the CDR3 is TGCGCCAGCAGCCTACTTGGATTGATTACTGAAGCTTTCTTT. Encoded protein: CASSLLGLITEAFF.

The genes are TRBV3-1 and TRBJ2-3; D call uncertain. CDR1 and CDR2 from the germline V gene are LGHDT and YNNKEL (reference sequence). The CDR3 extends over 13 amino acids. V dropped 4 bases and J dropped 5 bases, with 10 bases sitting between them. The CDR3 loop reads CASSPNHGDTQYF. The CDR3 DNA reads TGTGCCAGCAGCCCGAACCATGGAGATACGCAGTATTTT.

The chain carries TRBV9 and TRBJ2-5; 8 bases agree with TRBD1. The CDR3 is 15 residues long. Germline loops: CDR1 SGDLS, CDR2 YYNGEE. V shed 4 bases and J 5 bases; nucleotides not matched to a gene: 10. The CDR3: CASSTGQGFKETQYF. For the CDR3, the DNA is TGTGCCAGCAGCACCGGACAGGGCTTTAAGGAGACCCAGTACTTC. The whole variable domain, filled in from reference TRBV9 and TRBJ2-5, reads DSGVTQTPKHLITATGQRVTLRCSPRSGDLSVYWYQQSLDQGLQFLIQYYNGEERAKGNILERFSAQQFPDLHSELNLSSLELGDSALYFCASSTGQGFKETQYFGPGTRLLVL.

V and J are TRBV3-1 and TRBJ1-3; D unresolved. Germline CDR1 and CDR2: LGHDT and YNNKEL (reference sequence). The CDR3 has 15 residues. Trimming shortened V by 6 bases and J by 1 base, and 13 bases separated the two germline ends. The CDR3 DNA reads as TGTGCCAGCAGTCCCGACGGGAAGTCTGGAAACACCATATATTTT. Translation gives CASSPDGKSGNTIYF.

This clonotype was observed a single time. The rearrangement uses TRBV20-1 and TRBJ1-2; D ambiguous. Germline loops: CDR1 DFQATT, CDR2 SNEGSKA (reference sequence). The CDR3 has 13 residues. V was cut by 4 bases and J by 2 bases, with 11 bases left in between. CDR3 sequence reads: CSAKPAANYGYTF. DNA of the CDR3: TGCAGTGCTAAACCAGCGGCCAACTATGGCTACACCTTC.

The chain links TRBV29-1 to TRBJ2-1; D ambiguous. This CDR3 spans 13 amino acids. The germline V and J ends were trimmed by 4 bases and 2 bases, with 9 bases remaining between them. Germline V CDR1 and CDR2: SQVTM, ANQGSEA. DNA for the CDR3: TGCAGCGTTGTAGGTCACACCTACAATGAGCAGTTCTTC. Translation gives CSVVGHTYNEQFF.

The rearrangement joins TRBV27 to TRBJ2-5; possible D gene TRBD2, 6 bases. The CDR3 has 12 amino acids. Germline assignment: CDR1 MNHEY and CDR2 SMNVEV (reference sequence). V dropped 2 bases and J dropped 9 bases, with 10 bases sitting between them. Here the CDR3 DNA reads TGTGCCAGCAGTTTAACGGGGGAGGCCCAGTACTTC. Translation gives CASSLTGEAQYF.

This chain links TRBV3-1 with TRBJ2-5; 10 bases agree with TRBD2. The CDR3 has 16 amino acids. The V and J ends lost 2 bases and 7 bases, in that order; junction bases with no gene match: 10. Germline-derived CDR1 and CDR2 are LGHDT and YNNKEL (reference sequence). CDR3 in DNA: TGTGCCAGCAGCCAAAATCTAGCGGGGGCGGGTTGGACCCAGTACTTC. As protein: CASSQNLAGAGWTQYF.

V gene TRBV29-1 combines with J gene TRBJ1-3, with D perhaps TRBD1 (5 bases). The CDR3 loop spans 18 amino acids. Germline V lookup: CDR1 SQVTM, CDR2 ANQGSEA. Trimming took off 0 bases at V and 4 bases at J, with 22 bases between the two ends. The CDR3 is CSVEDTWAGTAGGNTIYF. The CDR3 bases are TGCAGCGTTGAAGATACCTGGGCCGGGACCGCGGGGGGAAACACCATATATTTT.

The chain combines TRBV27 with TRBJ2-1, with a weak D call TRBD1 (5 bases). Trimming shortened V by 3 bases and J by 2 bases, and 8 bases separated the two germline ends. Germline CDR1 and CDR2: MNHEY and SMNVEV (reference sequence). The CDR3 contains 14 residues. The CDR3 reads CASSLGRTYNEQFF. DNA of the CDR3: TGTGCCAGCAGTTTGGGGCGGACCTACAATGAGCAGTTCTTC.

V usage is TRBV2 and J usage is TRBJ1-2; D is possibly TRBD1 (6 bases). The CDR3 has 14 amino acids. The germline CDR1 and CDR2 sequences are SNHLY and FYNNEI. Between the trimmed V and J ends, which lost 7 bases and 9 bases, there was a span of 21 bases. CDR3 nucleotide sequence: TGTGCCAGCACCCCAAGCGGCGGGGGCGTAAGCTACACCTTC. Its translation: CASTPSGGGVSYTF.

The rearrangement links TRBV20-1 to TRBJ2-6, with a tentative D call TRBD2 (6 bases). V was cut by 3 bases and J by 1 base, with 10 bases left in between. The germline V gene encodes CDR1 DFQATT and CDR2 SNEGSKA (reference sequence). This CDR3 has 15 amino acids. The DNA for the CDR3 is TGCAGTGCTAGTTTAGGGAGGTCTGGGGCCAACGTCCTGACTTTC. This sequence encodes CSASLGRSGANVLTF.

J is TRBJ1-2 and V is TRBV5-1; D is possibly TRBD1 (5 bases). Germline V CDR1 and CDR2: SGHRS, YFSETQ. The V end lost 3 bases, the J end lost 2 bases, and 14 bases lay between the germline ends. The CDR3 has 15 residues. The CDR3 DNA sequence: TGCGCCAGCAGCTATTCCAGGGAAACCAACTATGGCTACACCTTC. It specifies CASSYSRETNYGYTF. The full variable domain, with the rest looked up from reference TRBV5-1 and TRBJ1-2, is KAGVTQTPRYLIKTRGQQVTLSCSPISGHRSVSWYQQTPGQGLQFLFEYFSETQRNKGNFPGRFSGRQFSNSRSEMNVSTLELGDSALYLCASSYSRETNYGYTFGSGTRLTVV.

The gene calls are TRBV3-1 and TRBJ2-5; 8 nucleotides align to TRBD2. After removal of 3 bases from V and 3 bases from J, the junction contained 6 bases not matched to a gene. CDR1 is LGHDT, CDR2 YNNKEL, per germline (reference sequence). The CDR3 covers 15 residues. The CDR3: CASSQGRGGEETQYF. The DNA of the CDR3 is TGTGCCAGCAGCCAGGGACGGGGGGGAGAAGAGACCCAGTACTTC.

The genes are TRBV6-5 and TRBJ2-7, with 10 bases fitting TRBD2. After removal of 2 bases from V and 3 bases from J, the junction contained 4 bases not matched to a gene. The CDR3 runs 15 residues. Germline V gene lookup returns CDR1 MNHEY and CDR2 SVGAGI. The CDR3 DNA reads TGTGCCAGCAGTTACGGCCCTAGCGGGAGCTACGAGCAGTACTTC. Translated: CASSYGPSGSYEQYF.

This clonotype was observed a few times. This chain's CDR3 is CASSLQDTQYF. In DNA form, the CDR3 reads TGTGCCAGCAGCCTACAAGATACGCAGTATTTT. The rearrangement uses TRBV14 and TRBJ2-3; no firm D call. The CDR3 sequence is 11 residues long. CDR1 SGHDN and CDR2 FVKESK come from the germline V gene. Trimming removed 4 bases from V and 5 bases from J, with 4 bases in between.

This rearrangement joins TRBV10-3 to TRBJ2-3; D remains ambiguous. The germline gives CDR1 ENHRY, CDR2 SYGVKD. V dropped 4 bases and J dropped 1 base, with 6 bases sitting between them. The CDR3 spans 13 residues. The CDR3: CAISAVGTDTQYF. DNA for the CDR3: TGTGCCATCAGTGCCGTGGGCACAGATACGCAGTATTTT.